The rows below give T cell receptor beta chains drawn from one sample of a study of neurological immune-mediated disorders. TCRdb ran MiXCR on the 5' RACE reads and lists one entry per CDR3 protein. The sample includes tens of thousands of distinct CDR3 sequences, 12% of them seen just once. Sequencing was performed on PBMCs. Receptors originate from a female donor in good health. Both conserved end residues are part of each CDR3. Some rows have no size entry. The others give once, few or many, or a class for an expanded clone.

>TRBV20-1|14|many
CSARVSGANTEAFF
>TRBV7-2|12|NA
CASSLVQETQYF
>TRBV7-9|19|many
CASSLRASGRAGIVETQYF
>TRBV7-9|17|many
CASSFGTSGGYQETQYF
>TRBV9|15|many
CASSEGSGSYNEQFF
>TRBV15|13|many
CATSRDVNYEQYF
>TRBV29-1|15|many
CSVDQARQGNYGYTF
>TRBV6-5|15|many
CASSYSQGSNQPQHF
>TRBV9|16|many
CASSVGTGSLGTEAFF
>TRBV6-5|15|many
CASSQGQGGPYEQYF
>TRBV5-5|15|many
CASSLDRPAYYEQYF
>TRBV7-2|16|many
CASSLEGAPRTDTQYF
>TRBV20-1|13|many
CSAPEPGASEQYF
>TRBV20-1|15|many
CSARDGVWSIHEQFF
>TRBV11-2|15|NA
CASSWDRFSYNEQFF
>TRBV12-3/TRBV12-4|15|many
CASSARGRGGGEQFF
>TRBV7-2|13|many
CASSLNRGETQYF
>TRBV5-1|16|many
CASSLFPGGAQETQYF
>TRBV14|16|many
CASSQGGTGHTGELFF
>TRBV7-2|16|many
CASSSSLDARDTEAFF
>TRBV2|15|few
CASIRDRGANEKLFF
>TRBV5-1|16|NA
CARSLWPSGGQETQYF
>TRBV30|15|NA
CAWIQGYSGANVLTF
>TRBV7-2|14|many
CASSSGLAGAARYF